The 10 T cell receptor beta chains in this list originate from one sample, sequenced in a study of cytomegalovirus exposure and HLA in healthy donors. The PCR contained 60 Vbeta and 13 Jbeta primers. Libraries were prepared by immunoSEQ multiplex PCR; TCRdb keeps only in-frame clonotypes and omits some of them. The repertoire includes approximately 150,000 clones, over 70% of them detected once, and about 15% sits in the top ten. Specimen: PBMCs. All receptors derive from a woman aged 40 to 50 in good health and CMV-seronegative.

This chain connects TRBV18 to TRBJ2-7; 7 nucleotides align to TRBD2. The CDR3 is made up of 15 amino acids. CDR1 and CDR2 (germline): KGHSH, LQKENI. With 1 base clipped from V and 6 bases from J, the junction kept 9 bases outside the gene matches. The CDR3 sequence is CASSPLGAGEGEQYF. CDR3 coding DNA: TGTGCCAGCTCACCACTCGGGGCGGGGGAAGGCGAGCAGTACTTC.

Note on this clone: An end of the junction differs from the germline gene, which may be a read error. The J gene is TRBJ2-6, the V gene TRBV7-9, with TRBD2 as a possible D gene (7 bases). The CDR3 is 13 residues long. CDR1 is SEHNR, CDR2 FQNEAQ, per germline (reference sequence). CDR3 sequence reads: CASSPRGANGLTF. For the CDR3, the DNA is TGTGCCAGCAGCCCTCGGGGGGCCAACGGCCTGACTTTC.

The V call is TRBV20-1, the J call TRBJ2-1; D uncertain. The CDR3 contains 11 residues. V dropped 3 bases and J dropped 7 bases, with 7 bases sitting between them. The germline CDR1 and CDR2 sequences are DFQATT and SNEGSKA (reference sequence). The chain's CDR3 is CSARAHNEQFF. In DNA form, the CDR3 reads TGCAGTGCTAGGGCCCATAATGAGCAGTTCTTC.

The chain employs TRBV7-2 and TRBJ1-4; unclear D gene. The V gene's germline CDR1 is SGHTA and CDR2 FQGNSA. The CDR3 has 13 residues. Trimming shortened V by 8 bases and J by 5 bases, and 12 bases separated the two germline ends. The CDR3 sequence is CASGGGRNEKLFF. The CDR3 DNA sequence: TGTGCCAGCGGAGGCGGACGAAATGAAAAACTGTTTTTT.

The genes are TRBV27 and TRBJ2-7, with D hard to call. The CDR3 spans 14 residues. Germline V CDR1 and CDR2: MNHEY, SMNVEV (reference sequence). V lost 2 bases and J lost 2, with 10 bases in between. This CDR3 is CASSLDSTTYEQYF. In DNA, the CDR3 is TGTGCCAGCAGTTTAGATTCTACTACCTACGAGCAGTACTTC.

The count of this clone is one. The J gene is TRBJ2-2, the V gene TRBV27; D is perhaps TRBD2 (6 bases). Trimming cost V 2 bases and J 6 bases, with 13 bases left between them. The CDR3 has 15 amino acids. Per the germline V gene, CDR1 is MNHEY and CDR2 is SMNVEV (reference sequence). The CDR3 loop is CASSLGTPGPGELFF. DNA of the CDR3: TGTGCCAGCAGTTTAGGGACTCCCGGCCCCGGGGAGCTGTTTTTT.

This sequence joins TRBV7-2 and TRBJ2-3; perhaps TRBD2 as D (6 bases). The germline gives CDR1 SGHTA, CDR2 FQGNSA. V lost 5 bases and J lost 2, with 17 bases in between. The CDR3 spans 16 residues. CDR3 coding DNA: TGTGCCAGCAGCCTAGACGGCGGGACCACCACAGATACGCAGTATTTT. This gives the protein CASSLDGGTTTDTQYF.

The rearrangement uses TRBV2 and TRBJ2-3, with 12 positions matching TRBD2. Unmatched junction bases numbered 8, after V lost 6 bases and J lost 4 bases. The CDR3 extends over 16 amino acids. Germline CDR1 reads SNHLY; CDR2 reads FYNNEI. The CDR3 protein is CASRYRTSGISDTQYF. The CDR3 DNA sequence: TGTGCCAGCAGATATAGGACTAGCGGGATCTCAGATACGCAGTATTTT.

V is TRBV5-6 and J is TRBJ1-2; perhaps TRBD1 as D (6 bases). V lost 3 bases to trimming and J lost 5 bases, with 11 bases between them. This CDR3 spans 13 amino acids. Germline CDR1 is SGHDT and CDR2 is YYEEEE. The CDR3 sequence is CASSSGGSYGYTF. In nucleotides, the CDR3 is TGTGCCAGCAGCTCGGGGGGCAGTTATGGCTACACCTTC.

The gene calls are TRBV7-6 and TRBJ1-4, with TRBD1 matching 7 bases. CDR1 and CDR2 from the germline V gene are SGHVS and FNYEAQ. The CDR3 runs 15 residues. The ends lost 0 bases at V and 7 bases at J; junction bases unmatched: 5. The CDR3 DNA reads TGTGCCAGCAGCTTAGCTGGACAGGATAGTGAAAAACTGTTTTTT. Protein product: CASSLAGQDSEKLFF. The full variable domain, completed using reference TRBV7-6 and TRBJ1-4, is GAGVSQSPRYKVTKRGQDVALRCDPISGHVSLYWYRQALGQGPEFLTYFNYEAQQDKSGLPNDRFSAERPEGSISTLTIQRTEQRDSAMYRCASSLAGQDSEKLFFGSGTQLSVL.